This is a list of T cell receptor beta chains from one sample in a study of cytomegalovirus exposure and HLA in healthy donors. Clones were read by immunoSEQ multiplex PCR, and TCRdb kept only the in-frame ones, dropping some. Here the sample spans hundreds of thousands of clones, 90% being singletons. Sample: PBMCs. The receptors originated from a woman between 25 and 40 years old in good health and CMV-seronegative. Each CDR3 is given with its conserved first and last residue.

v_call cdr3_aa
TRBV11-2 CASRNRGGETQYF
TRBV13 CASSTGVTNEKLFF
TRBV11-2 CASSLTDRRNIQYF
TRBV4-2 CASSPKGGVNTGELFF
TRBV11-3 CASSPIAGLGTSEQFF
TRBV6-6 CASSYYRVGYGYTF
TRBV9 CASSVDTGELFF
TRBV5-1 CASSLVMGYEQFF
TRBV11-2 CASSLEQGYEQYF
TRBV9 CASSPPTSGSLLDTQYF
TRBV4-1 CASAGEGIQNTEAFF
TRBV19 CASRRQGHETQYF
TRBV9 CASSVGRETHTQYF
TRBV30 CAWTLSGGYEQYF
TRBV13 CASTPGSVAGVNEQFF
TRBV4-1 CASSQAMALSSYEQYF
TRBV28 CASSLGPVMNTEAFF
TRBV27 CASSPGSGANVLTF
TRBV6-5 CASSSRTSGRAKEQFF
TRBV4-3 CASSQDARGTAGELFF
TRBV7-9 CASSLATDGAYSNQPQHF
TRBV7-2 CASSVLADAYEQYF
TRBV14 CASSQQSLYGYTF
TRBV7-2 CASRRTSGSASYEQYF
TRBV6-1 CASSKGQGMNTEAFF
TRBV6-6 CASRPLTGAYNEQFF
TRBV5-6 CASSVGTERNTIYF
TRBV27 CASSLMSGDNQPQHF
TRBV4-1 CASSQGGARANQPQHF
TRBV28 CASSSLPEQYF
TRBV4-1 CASSQTEAGYGYTF
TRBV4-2 CASSQGDAGNTGELFF
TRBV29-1 CSVDGSSYNEQFF
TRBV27 CASRPPSGHTYNEQFF
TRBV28 CASSRGGPYEQYF
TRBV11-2 CASRGTFGSGNTIYF
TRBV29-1 CSVTGGDYGYTF
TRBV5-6 CASSHNIKPYNEQFF
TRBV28 CASEGGDQETQYF
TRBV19 CASSIAEGLAGLNNEQFF
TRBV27 CASSDRTGITDTQYF
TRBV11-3 CASSSPGSKPGELFF
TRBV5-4 CASSSPLAGGSEQYF
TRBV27 CASSLSLAGAYGYTF
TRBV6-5 CASSFSGSKVTGELFF
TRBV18 CASSPLPQGLRTDTQYF
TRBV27 CASSPSNQETQYF
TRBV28 CASMTSGQGGELFF
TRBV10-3 CAISEDRETLTDTQYF
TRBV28 CASSLTGRQETQYF
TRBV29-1 CSVSSGSGSEQYF
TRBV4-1 CASSKGQGSTDTQYF
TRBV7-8 CASSIDLDRISTDTQYF
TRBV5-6 CASSITGGNYGYTF
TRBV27 CASSLSGWAISETQYF
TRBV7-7 CASSPSGSLYEQYF
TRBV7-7 CASNHDRGTQIILWEQYF
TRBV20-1 CSAWRETQYF
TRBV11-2 CASSGVGSYEQYF
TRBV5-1 CASGYRQGSEAFF